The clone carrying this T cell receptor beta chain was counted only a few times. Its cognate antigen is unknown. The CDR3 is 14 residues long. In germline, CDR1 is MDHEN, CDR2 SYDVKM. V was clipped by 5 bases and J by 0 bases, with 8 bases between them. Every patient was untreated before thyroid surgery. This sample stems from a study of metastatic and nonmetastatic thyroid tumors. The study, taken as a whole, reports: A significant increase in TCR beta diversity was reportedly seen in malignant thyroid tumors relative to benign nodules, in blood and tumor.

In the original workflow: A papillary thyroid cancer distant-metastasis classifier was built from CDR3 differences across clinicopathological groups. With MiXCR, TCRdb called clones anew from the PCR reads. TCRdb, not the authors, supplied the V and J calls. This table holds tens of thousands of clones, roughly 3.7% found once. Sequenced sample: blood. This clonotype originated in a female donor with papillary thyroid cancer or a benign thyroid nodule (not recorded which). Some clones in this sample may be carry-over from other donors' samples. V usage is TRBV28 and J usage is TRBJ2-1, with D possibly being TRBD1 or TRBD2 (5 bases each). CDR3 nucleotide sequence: TGTGCCAGCAGTGGGACGGACTCCTACAATGAGCAGTTCTTC. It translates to CASSGTDSYNEQFF.